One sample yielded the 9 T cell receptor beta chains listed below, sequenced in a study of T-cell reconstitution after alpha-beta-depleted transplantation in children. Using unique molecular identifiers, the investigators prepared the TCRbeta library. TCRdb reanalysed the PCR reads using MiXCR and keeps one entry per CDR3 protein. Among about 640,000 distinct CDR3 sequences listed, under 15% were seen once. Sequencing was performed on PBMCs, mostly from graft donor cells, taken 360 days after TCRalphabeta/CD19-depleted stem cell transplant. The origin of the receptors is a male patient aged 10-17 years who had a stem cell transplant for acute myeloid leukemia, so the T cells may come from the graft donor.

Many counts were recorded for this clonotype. CDR3 coding DNA: TGTGCCAGCAGCCAAGGCGGGGCCACTAACAATGAGCAGTTCTTC. Translating it yields CASSQGGATNNEQFF. The rearrangement links TRBV4-2 to TRBJ2-1; a possible D gene is TRBD2 (6 bases). CDR1 is LGHNA, CDR2 YNFKEQ, per germline. Trimming cost V 1 base and J 5 bases, with 12 bases left between them. This CDR3 spans 15 amino acids.

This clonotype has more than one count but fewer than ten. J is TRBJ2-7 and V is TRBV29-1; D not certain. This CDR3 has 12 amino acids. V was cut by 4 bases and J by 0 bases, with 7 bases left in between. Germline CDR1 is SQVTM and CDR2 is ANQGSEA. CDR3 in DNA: TGCAGCGTTGGAACGTACTCCTACGAGCAGTACTTC. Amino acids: CSVGTYSYEQYF.

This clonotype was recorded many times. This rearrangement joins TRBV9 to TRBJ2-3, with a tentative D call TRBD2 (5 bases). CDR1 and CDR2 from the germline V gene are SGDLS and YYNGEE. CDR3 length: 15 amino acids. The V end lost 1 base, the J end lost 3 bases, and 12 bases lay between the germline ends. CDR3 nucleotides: TGTGCCAGCAGCGTATTGGGCAGCGGAACAGATACGCAGTATTTT. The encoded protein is CASSVLGSGTDTQYF.

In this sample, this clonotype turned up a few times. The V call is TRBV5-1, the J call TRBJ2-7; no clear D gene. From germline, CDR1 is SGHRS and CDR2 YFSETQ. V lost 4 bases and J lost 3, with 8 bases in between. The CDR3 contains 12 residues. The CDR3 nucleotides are TGCGCCAGCAGCCACCCTAGCTACGAGCAGTACTTC. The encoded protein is CASSHPSYEQYF.

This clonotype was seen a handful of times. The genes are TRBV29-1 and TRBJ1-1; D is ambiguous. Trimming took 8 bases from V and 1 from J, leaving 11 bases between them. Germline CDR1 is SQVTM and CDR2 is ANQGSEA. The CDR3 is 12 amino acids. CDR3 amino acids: CSPHTPNTEAFF. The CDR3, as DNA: TGCAGCCCCCATACACCGAACACTGAAGCTTTCTTT.

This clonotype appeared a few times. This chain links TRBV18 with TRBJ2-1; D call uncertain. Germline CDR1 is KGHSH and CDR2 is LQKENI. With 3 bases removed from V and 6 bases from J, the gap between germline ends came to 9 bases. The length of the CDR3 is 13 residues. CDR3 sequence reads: CASSPLTINEQFF. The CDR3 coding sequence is TGTGCCAGCTCACCTTTAACCATCAATGAGCAGTTCTTC.

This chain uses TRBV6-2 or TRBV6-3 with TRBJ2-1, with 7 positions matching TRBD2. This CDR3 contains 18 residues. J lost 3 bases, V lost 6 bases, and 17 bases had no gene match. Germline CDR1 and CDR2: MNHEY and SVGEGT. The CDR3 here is CASRTDLGMSGDYNEQFF. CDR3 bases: TGTGCCAGCAGGACGGACCTAGGTATGAGCGGGGACTACAATGAGCAGTTCTTC.

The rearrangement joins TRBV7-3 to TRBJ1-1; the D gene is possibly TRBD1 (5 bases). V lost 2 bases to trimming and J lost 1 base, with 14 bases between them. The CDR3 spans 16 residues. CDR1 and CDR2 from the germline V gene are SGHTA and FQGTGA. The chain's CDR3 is CASSLWGGTQNTEAFF. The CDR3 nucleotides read TGTGCCAGCAGCTTATGGGGTGGGACCCAGAACACTGAAGCTTTCTTT.

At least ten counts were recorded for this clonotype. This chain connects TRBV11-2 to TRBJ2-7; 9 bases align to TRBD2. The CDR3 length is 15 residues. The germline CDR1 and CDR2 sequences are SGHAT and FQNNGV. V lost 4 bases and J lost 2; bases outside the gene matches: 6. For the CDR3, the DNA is TGTGCCAGCAGCTCCTTAGCGGGAGTCGCCTACGAGCAGTACTTC. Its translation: CASSSLAGVAYEQYF.